The rows below give T cell receptor beta chains drawn from one sample of a study of cytomegalovirus exposure and HLA in healthy donors. Profiling relied on immunoSEQ multiplex PCR, and the TCRdb table lists in-frame clones only, not all of them. The table includes around 150,000 clones, about 60% detected once. The source material was PBMCs. All receptors derive from a woman in her sixties or seventies in good health and CMV-seropositive. CDR3s include the opening cysteine and the closing phenylalanine or tryptophan.

CDR3	V	J
CASSPGRTVMAFF	TRBV4-1	TRBJ1-1
CASSWGQYGYTF	TRBV28	TRBJ1-2
CASSFTPGGENTGELFF	TRBV5-1	TRBJ2-2
CASSSSRQAGANVLTF	TRBV7-3	TRBJ2-6
CASSTDRGPKQTEAFF	TRBV27	TRBJ1-1
CASSPPPGQGEGTEAFF	TRBV7-9	TRBJ1-1
CASTRTGSVTEAFF	TRBV5-4	TRBJ1-1
CASSIRTENTEAFF	TRBV19	TRBJ1-1
CASSDTGSWEETQYF	TRBV2	TRBJ2-5
CAWSPGTGTYEQYF	TRBV30	NA
CASSYRAVTYNEQFF	TRBV27	TRBJ2-1
CASSLRRLSGNQPQHF	TRBV28	TRBJ1-5
CASSPPRRQGSDEQYF	TRBV18	TRBJ2-7
CASSLETGVTEAFF	TRBV7-2	TRBJ1-1
CASSLKSSGSKWDEQFF	TRBV7-6	TRBJ2-1
CASSLTGTFTEAFF	TRBV28	TRBJ1-1
CAWSRGTSGNTIYF	TRBV30	TRBJ1-3
CASRNGEHQPQHF	TRBV28	TRBJ1-5
CATSSVLQGNGAKNIQYF	TRBV15	TRBJ2-4
CASSQGTAISTDTQYF	TRBV4-3	TRBJ2-3
CASSGPGTGPQETQYF	TRBV9	TRBJ2-5
CASSPQGTGTNRPQHF	TRBV7-2	TRBJ1-5
CASSALASDTQYF	TRBV6-6	TRBJ2-3
CASSWDRAISTDTQYF	TRBV5-6	TRBJ2-3
CAIGGAGTDTQYF	TRBV10-3	TRBJ2-3
CAISDFPTSSNQPQHF	TRBV10-3	TRBJ1-5
CAWGRDRDGQPQHF	TRBV30	TRBJ1-5
CAWRRTGSVGNTIYF	TRBV30	TRBJ1-3
CASSQDPAGAYNEQFF	TRBV4-3	TRBJ2-1
CASSLTSGSIETQYF	TRBV5-4	TRBJ2-5
CASSPRQAFNEKLFF	TRBV7-2	TRBJ1-4
CASSLTGTPYEQYF	TRBV5-1	TRBJ2-7
CAWSSPPGEQFF	TRBV30	TRBJ2-1
CASSITGGDGYTF	TRBV28	TRBJ1-2
CASSWDRERPLHF	TRBV6-5	TRBJ1-6
CASSLTASSDEQFF	TRBV7-3	TRBJ2-1
CASSMRGQGNTGELFF	TRBV19	TRBJ2-2
CASSYLGGGYTGELFF	TRBV6-6	TRBJ2-2
CASTPFASENTGELFF	TRBV4-3	TRBJ2-2
CASSQDTGADTQYF	TRBV4-3	TRBJ2-3
CSVTVATYNEQFF	TRBV29-1	TRBJ2-1
CSAPTVIENQPQHF	TRBV29-1	TRBJ1-5
CASSRRGFSYEQYF	TRBV5-4	TRBJ2-7
CASSFVVLSGSTDTQYF	TRBV7-2	TRBJ2-3
CASSPTSSGANVLTF	TRBV5-1	TRBJ2-6
CASSQDRVGAGELFF	TRBV11-2	TRBJ2-2
CASSKGTSGTYNEQFF	TRBV5-4	TRBJ2-1
CASSQRGSGKNTGELFF	TRBV4-1	TRBJ2-2
CAISESGTGVQPQHF	TRBV10-3	TRBJ1-5
CASSAPGQGGQTQYF	TRBV9	TRBJ2-5
CASSPGTSGDFTDTQYF	TRBV5-1	TRBJ2-3